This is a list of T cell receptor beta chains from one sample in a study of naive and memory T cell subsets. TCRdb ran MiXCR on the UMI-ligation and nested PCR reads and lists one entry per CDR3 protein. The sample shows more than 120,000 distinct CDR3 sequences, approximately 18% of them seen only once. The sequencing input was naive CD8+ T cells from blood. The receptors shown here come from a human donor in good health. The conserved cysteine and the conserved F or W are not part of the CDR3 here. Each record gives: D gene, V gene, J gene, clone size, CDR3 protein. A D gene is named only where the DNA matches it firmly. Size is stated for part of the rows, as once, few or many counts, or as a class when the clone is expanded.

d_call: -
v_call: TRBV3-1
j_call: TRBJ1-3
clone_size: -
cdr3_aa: ASSRFLGSGNTIY

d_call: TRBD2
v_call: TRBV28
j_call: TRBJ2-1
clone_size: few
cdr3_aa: ASSFPGTSGRHEQF

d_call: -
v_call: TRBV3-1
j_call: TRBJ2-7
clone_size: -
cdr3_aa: ASAWQGTYEQY

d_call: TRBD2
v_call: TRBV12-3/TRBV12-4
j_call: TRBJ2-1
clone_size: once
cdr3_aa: ASSFLAGIDNEQF

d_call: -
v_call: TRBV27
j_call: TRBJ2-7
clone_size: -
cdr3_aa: ASSLTSPLLIHEQY

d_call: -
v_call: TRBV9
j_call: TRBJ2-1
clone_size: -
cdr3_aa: ASSDRYRDNEQF

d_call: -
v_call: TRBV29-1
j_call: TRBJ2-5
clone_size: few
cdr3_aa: SVWFKGTETQY

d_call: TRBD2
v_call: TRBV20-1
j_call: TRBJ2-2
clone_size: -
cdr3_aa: SARDNLAGSGELF

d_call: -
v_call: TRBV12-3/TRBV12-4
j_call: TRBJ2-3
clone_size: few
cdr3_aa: ASSFLATSTDTQY

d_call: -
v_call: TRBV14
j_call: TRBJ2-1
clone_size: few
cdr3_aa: ASCQGGNEQF

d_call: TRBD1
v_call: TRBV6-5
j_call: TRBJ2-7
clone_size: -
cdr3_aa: ASSSGTGPSYEQY

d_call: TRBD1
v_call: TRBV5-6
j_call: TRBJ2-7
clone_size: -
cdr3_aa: ASSVPGTGKHEQY

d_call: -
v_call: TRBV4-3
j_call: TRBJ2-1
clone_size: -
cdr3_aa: ASSQTNRGQVYNEQF

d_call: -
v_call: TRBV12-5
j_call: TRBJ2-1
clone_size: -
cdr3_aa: ASGSTRAGNEQF

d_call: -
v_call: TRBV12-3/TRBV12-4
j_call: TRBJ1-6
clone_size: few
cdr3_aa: ASSLRVFHLH

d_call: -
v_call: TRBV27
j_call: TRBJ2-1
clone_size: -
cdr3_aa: ASSQGSYNEQF

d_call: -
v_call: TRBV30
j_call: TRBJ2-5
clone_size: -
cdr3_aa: AWSDGQTQY

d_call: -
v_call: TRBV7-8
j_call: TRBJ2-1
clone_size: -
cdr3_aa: ASTPNNEQF

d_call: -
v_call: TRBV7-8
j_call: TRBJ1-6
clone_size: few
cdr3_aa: ASSLWLLNNSPLH

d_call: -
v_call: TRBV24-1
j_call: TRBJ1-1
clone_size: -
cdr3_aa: ATSDSGSNTEAF

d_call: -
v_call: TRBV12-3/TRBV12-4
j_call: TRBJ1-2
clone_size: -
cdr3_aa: ASSLAGQYGYT

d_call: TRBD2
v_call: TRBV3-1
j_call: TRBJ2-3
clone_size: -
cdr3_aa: ASSQDLAVKHTDTQY

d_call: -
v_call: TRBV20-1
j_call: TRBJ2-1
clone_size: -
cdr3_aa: SASREMIDEQF

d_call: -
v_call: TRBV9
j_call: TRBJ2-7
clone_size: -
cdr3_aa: ASSVTGTPSYEQY

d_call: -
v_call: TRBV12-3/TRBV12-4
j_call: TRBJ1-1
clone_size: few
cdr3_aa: ASSLGQGMLNTEAF

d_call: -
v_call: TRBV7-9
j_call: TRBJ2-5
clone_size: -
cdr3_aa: ASTRPGVEAQETQY

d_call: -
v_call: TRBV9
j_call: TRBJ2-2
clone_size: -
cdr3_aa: ASSDKSGELF

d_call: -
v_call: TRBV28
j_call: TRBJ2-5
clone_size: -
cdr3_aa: ASEESQETQY

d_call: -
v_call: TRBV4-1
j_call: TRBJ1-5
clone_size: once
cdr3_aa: ASSQDPQGNQPQH

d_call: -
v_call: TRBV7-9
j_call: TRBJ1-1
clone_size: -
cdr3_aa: ASSLGGTFTEAF

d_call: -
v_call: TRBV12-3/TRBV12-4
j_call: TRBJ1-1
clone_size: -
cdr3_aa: ASSLNGEAF

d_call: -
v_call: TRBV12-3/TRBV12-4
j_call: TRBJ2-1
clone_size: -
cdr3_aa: ASSFSLNEQF

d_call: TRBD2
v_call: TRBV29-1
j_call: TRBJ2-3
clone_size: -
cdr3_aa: SVEGTSGTTDTQY

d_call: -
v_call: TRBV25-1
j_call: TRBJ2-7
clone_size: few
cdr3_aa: ALGDGSGEQY

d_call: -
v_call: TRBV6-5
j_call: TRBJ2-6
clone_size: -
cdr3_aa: ASSKGVGSGANVLT

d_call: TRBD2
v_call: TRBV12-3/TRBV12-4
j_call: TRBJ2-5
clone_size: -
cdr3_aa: ASSPGTSGSMIQETQY

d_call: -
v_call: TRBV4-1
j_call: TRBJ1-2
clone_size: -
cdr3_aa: ASSQVQENANYGYT

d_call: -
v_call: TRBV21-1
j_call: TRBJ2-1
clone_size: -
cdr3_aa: ASSRFHSAGGRNNEQF

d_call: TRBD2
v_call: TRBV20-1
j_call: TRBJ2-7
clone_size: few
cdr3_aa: SARPGLASYEQY

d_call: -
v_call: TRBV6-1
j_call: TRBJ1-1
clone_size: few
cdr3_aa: ASSELEGTEAF

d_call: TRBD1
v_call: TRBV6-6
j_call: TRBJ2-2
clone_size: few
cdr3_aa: ASSYVSGTGGTGELF

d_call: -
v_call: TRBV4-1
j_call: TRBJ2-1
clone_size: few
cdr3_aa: ASSQDDYGEQF

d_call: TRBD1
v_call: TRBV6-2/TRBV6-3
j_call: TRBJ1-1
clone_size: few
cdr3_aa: ASSALWTGVNTEAF

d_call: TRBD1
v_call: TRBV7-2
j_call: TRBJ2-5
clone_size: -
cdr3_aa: ASSPSDRAWETQY

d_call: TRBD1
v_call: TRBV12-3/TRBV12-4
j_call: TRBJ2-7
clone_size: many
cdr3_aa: ASSKPGQGYEQY

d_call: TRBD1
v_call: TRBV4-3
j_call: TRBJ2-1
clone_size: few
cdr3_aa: ASSQRQGWNEQF

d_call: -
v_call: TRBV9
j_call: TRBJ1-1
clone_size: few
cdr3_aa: ASSVALRAGKTEAF

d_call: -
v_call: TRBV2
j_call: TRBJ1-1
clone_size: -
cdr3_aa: ASTGGDRTEAF

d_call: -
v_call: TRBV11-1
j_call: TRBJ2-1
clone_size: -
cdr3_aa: ASSLFADEQF

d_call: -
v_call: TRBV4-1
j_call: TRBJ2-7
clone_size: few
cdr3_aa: ASSPRDGQMGYEQY

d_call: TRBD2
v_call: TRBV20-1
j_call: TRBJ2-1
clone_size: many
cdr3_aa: SARDIKSSGNYEQF

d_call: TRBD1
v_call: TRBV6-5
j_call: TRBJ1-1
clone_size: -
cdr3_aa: ASSPTGAHEAF

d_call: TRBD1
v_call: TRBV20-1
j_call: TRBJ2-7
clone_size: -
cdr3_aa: SASRNRDSPVGYEQY

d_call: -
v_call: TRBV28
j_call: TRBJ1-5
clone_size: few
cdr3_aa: ASSPDDSNQPQH

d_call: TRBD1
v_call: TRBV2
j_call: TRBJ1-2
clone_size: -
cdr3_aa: ASSDGDRGDGYT

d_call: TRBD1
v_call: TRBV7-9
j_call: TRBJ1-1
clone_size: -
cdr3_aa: ASSLPEDRMNTEAF

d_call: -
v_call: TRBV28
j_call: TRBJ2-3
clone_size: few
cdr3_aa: ASSSEGSRGTDTQY